Below, one TCR beta chain is given with its context. The sample comes from a study of monozygotic twins with inflammatory bowel disease. TCRdb reprocessed the 5' RACE reads and keeps a single row for each CDR3 protein, giving no DNA. The sample has approximately 160,000 distinct CDR3 sequences, and its top ten clones hold over 2.5%. This TCR came from a human donor with ulcerative colitis or Crohn's disease, or a healthy co-twin of an affected twin (not recorded which). The sample was blood.

The CDR3 region is CASSQGDRAITDTQYF. The chain uses TRBV3-1 and TRBJ2-3; TCRdb's D call, TRBD1, is unchecked because there is no DNA. Germline CDR1 reads LGHDT; CDR2 reads YNNKEL (reference sequence). The CDR3 sequence is 16 residues long.